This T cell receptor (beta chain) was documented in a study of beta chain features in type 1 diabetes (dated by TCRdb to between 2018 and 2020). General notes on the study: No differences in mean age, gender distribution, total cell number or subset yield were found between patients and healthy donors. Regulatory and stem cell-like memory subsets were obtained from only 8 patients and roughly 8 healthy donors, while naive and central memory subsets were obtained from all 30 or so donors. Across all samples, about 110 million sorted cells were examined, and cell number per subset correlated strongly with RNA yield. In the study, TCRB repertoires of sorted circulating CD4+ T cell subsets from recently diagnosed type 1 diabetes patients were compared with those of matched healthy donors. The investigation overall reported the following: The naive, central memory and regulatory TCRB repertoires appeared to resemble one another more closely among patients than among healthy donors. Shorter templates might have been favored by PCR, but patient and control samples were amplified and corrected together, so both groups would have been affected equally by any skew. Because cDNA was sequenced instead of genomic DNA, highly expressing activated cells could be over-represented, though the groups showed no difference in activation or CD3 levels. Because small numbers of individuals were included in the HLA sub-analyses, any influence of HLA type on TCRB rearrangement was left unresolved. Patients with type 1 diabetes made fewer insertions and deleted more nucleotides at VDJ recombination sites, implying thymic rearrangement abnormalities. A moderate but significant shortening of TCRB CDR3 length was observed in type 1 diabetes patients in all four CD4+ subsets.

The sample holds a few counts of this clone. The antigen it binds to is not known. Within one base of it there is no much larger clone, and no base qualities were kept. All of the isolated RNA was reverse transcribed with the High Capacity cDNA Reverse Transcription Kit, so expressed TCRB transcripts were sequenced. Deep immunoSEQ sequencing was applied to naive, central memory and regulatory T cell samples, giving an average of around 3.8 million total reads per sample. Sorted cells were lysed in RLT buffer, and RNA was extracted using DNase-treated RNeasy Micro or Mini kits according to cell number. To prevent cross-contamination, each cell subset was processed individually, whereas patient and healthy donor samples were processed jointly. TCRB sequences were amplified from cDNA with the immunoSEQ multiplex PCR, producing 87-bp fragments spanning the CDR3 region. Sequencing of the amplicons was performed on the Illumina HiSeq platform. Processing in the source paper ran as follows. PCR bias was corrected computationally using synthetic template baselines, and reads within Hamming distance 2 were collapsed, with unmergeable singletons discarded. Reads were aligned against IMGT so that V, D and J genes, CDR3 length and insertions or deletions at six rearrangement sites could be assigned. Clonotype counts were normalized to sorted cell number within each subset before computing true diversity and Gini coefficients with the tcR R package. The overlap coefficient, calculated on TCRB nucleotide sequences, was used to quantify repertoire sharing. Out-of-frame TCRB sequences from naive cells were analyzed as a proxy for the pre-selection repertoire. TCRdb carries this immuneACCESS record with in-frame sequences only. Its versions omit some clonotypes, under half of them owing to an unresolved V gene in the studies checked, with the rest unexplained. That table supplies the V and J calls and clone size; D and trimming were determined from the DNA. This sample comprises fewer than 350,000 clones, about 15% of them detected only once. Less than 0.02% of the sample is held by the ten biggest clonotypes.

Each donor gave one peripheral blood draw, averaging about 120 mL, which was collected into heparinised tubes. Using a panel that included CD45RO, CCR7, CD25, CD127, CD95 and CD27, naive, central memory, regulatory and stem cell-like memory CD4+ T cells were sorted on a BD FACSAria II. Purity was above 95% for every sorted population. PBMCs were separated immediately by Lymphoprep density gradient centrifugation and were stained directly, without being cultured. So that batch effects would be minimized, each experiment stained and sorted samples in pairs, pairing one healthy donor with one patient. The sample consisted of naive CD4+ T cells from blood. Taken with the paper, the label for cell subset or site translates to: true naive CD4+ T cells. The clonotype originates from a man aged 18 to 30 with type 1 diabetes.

CDR3 sequence: CASSAPTGIYGYTF. The DNA sequence follows: TGTGCCAGCAGTGCCCCGACAGGGATCTATGGCTACACCTTC. The chain joins TRBV6-1 to TRBJ1-2, with TRBD1 matching 7 junction bases. V is trimmed back by 4 bases and J by 4 bases, and the junction contains 6 bases that no gene match accounts for. Spanning cysteine to phenylalanine, the CDR3 consists of 14 amino acids. Only the CDR3 region is kept as DNA, spanning 42 bases read in frame from base 1. The germline V gene encodes CDR1 MNHNS and CDR2 SASEGT.